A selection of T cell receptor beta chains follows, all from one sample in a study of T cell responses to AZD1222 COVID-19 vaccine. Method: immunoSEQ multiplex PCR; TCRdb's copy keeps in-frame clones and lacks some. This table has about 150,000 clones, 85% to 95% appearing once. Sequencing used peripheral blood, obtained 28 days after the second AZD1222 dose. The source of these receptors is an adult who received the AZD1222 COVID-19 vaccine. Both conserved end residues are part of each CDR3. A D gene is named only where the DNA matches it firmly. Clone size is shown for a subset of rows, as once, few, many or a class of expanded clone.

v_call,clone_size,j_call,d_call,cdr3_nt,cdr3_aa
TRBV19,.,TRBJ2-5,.,TGTGCCAGTTCGATGTCTGGCGGAGGGGTCGAGACCCAGTACTTC,CASSMSGGGVETQYF
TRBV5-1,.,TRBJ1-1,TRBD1,TGCGCCAGCAGCTCGTCTGGGGGACAGCAGGAAGCTTTCTTT,CASSSSGGQQEAFF
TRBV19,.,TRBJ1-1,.,TGTGCCAGTAGTGACCTCCCGAACACTGAAGCTTTCTTT,CASSDLPNTEAFF
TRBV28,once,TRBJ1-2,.,TGTGCCAGCAGGGGAAGATTAAACCAAGCTAACTATGGCTACACCTTC,CASRGRLNQANYGYTF
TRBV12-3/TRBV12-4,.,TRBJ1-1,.,TGTGCCAGCGGCCCGAACACTGAAGCTTTCTTT,CASGPNTEAFF
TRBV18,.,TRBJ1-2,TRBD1,TGTGCCAGCTCCCACGGACAGGGGGGCAATGGCTACACCTTC,CASSHGQGGNGYTF
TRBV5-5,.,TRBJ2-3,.,TGTGCCAGCAGCTTGCGACAGGGCACAGATACGCAGTATTTT,CASSLRQGTDTQYF
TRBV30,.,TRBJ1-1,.,TGTGCCTGGAGTGTACGGGGGAACCAAGCTTTCTTT,CAWSVRGNQAFF
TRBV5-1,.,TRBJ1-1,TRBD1,TGCGCCAGCAGCCTCACCGGGACAGCGAACACTGAAGCTTTCTTT,CASSLTGTANTEAFF
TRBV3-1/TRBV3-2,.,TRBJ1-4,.,TGTGCCAGCAGTGAGTTTGGAGTGGAAAAACTGTTTTTT,CASSEFGVEKLFF
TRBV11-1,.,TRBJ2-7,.,TGTGCCAGCAGTCAGGACAGTACGCGGAAAATCGACGAGCAGTACTTC,CASSQDSTRKIDEQYF
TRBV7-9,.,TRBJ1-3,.,TGTGCCAGCAGCCTGACAGTCTCTGGAAACACCATATATTTT,CASSLTVSGNTIYF
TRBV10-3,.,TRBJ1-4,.,TGTGCCATCAGTTCCGGACGGCTAAATGAAAAACTGTTTTTT,CAISSGRLNEKLFF
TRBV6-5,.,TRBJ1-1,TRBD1,TGTGCCAGCAGTTCCGGGACAGGAGGCACTGAAGCTTTCTTT,CASSSGTGGTEAFF
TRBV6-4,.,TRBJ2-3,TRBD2,TGTGCCAGCCGACGACTAGCGGGGGGGGCGGCAGATACGCAGTATTTT,CASRRLAGGAADTQYF
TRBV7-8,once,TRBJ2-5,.,TGTGCCAGCAGCTTAGTACAGAAGATAGAGACCCAGTACTTC,CASSLVQKIETQYF
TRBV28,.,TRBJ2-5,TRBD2,TGTGCCAGCACCTCCCCCCCCAGCGGGAGGGGAGAGACCCAGTACTTC,CASTSPPSGRGETQYF
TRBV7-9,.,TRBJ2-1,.,TGTGCCAGCAGGGCCCCAACCCGCGCCTACAATGAGCAGTTCTTC,CASRAPTRAYNEQFF
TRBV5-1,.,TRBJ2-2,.,TGCGCCAGCAGTTCGGTGACCCCCAACACCGGGGAGCTGTTTTTT,CASSSVTPNTGELFF
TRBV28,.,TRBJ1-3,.,TGTGCCAGCAAACGACAGAGCTCTGGAAACACCATATATTTT,CASKRQSSGNTIYF
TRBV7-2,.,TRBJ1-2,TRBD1,TGTGCCAGCAGCCCCGCCCGACAGGGTTCTAACTATGGCTACACCTTC,CASSPARQGSNYGYTF
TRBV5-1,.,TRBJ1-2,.,TGCGCCAGCAGCTTGGGATCAGTGTATGGCTACACCTTC,CASSLGSVYGYTF
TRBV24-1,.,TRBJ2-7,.,TGTGCCACCAGTGAAAGAGGTACCTACGAGCAGTACTTC,CATSERGTYEQYF
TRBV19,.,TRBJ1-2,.,TGTGCCAGTAGTCTTCGGACAGCTAACTATGGCTACACCTTC,CASSLRTANYGYTF
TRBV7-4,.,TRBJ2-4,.,TGTGCCAGCAGCTCCAAGACCGTGGAGGGGGAGGGACAGTACAGCAAAAACATTCAGTACTTC,CASSSKTVEGEGQYSKNIQYF
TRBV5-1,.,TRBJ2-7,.,TGCGCCAGCGCTGAGCTACAGGGAAAAGCCTACGAGCAGTACTTC,CASAELQGKAYEQYF
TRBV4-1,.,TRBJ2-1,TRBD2,TGCGCCAGCAGCCAAGTAACTAGCGGGGATGAGCAGTTCTTC,CASSQVTSGDEQFF
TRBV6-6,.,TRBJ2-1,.,TGTGCCAGCAGTCCCCGTGGCACCCGGAATGAGCAGTTCTTC,CASSPRGTRNEQFF
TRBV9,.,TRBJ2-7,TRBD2,TGTGCCAGCAGCGTAGGCGGGAGCCTCCTCGAGCAGTACTTC,CASSVGGSLLEQYF
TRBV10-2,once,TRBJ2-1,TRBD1,TGCGCCAGCAGTGATCCAGGGGGAAACAATGAGCAGTTCTTC,CASSDPGGNNEQFF
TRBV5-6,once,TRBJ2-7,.,TGTGCCAGCAGCTACTTACGAGGACTACACTATTACGAGCAGTACTTC,CASSYLRGLHYYEQYF
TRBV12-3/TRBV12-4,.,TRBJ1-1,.,TGTGCCAGCAGTTTTTCTAGAAGGACTGAAGCTTTCTTT,CASSFSRRTEAFF
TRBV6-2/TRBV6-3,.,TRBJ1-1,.,TGTGCCAGCAGCCCCGGGCTGAGCCGAAACACTGAAGCTTTCTTT,CASSPGLSRNTEAFF
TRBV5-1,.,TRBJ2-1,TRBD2,TGCGCCAGCAGTTATCAGACTAGCGGGACGGTGGCGGGATACAATGAGCAGTTCTTC,CASSYQTSGTVAGYNEQFF